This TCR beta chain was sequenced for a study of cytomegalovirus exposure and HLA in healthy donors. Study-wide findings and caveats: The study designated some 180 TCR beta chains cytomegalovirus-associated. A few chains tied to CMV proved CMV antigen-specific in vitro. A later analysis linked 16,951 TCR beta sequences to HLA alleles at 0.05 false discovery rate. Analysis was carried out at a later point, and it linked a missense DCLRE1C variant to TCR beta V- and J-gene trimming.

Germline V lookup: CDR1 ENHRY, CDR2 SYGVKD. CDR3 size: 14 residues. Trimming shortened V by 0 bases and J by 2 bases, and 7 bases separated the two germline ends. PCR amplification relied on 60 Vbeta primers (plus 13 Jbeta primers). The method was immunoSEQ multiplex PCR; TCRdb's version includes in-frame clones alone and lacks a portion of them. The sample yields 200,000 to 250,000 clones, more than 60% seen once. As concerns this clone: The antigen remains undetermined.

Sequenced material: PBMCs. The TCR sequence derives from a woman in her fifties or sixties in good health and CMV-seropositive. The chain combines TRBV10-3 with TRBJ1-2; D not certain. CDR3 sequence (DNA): TGTGCCATCAGTGAGTCCGGGAGGAACTATGGCTACACCTTC. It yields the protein CAISESGRNYGYTF.